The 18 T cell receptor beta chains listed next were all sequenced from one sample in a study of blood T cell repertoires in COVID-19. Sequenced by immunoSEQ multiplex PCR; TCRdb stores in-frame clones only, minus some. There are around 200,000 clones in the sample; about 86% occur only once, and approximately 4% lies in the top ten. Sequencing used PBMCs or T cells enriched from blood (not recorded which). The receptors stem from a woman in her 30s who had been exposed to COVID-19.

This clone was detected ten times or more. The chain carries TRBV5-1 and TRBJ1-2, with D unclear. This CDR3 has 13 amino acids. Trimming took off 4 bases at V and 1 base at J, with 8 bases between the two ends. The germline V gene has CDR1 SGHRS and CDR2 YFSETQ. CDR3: CASSQDFNYGYTF. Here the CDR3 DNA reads TGCGCCAGCAGCCAGGACTTTAACTATGGCTACACCTTC.

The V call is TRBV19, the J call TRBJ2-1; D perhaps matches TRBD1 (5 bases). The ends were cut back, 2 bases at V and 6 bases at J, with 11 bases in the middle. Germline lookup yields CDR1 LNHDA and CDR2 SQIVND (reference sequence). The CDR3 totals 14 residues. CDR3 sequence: CASSIFLGPNEQFF. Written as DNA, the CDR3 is TGTGCCAGTAGTATATTCCTGGGGCCCAATGAGCAGTTCTTC.

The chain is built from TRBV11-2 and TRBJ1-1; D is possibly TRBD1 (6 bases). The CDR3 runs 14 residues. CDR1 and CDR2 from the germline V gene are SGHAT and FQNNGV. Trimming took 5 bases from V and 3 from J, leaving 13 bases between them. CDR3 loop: CASSTWTVDTEAFF. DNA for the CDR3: TGTGCCAGCAGCACCTGGACAGTGGACACTGAAGCTTTCTTT.

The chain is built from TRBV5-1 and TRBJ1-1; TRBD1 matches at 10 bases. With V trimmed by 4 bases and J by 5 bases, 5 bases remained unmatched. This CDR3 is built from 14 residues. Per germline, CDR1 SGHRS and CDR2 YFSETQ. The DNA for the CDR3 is TGCGCCAGCAGCCTGACAGGGGGCAATACTGAAGCTTTCTTT. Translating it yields CASSLTGGNTEAFF.

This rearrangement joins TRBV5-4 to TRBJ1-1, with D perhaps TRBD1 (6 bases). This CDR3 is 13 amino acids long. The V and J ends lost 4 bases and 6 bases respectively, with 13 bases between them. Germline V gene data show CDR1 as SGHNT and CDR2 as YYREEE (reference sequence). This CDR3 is CASSIPDSSEAFF. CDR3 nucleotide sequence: TGTGCCAGCAGCATACCGGACAGCTCTGAAGCTTTCTTT.

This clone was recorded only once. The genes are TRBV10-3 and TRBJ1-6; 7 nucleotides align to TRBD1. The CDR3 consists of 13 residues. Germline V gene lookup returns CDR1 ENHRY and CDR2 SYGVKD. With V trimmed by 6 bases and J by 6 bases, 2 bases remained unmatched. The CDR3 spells CAISRGFNSPLHF. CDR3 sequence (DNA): TGTGCCATCAGCAGGGGGTTTAATTCACCCCTCCACTTT.

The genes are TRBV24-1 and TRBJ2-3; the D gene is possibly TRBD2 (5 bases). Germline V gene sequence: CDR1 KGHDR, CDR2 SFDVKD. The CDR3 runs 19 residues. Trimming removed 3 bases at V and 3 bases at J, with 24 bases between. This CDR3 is CATSDPTNYPLTGTDTQYF. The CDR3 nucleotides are TGTGCCACCAGTGATCCTACGAACTACCCTCTCACGGGGACAGATACGCAGTATTTT.

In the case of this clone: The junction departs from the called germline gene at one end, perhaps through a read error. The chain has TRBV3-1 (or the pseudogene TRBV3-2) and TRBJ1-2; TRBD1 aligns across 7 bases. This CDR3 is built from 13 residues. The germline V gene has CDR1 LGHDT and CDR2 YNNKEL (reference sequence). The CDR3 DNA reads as TGTGCCAGCAGCCAAGGGGACAGTCAACTCTGGGGGTTC. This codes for CASSQGDSQLWGF.

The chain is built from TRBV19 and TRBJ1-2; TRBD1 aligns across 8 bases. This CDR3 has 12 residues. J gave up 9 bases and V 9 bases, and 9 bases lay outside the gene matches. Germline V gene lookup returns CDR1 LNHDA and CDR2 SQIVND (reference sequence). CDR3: CASGGQGASYTF. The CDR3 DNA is TGTGCCAGCGGGGGGCAGGGGGCAAGCTACACCTTC.

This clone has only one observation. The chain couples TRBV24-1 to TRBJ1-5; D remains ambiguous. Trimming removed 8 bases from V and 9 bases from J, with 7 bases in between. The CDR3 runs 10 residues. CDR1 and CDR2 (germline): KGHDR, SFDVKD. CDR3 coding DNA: TGTGCCACCAATCTCTGGCCCCAGCATTTT. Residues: CATNLWPQHF.

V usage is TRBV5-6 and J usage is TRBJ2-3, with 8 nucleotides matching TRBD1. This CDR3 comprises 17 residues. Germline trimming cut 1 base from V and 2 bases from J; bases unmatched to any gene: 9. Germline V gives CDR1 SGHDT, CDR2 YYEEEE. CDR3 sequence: CASSLPGQGHFTDTQYF. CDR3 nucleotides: TGTGCCAGCAGCTTGCCCGGACAGGGACATTTCACAGATACGCAGTATTTT.

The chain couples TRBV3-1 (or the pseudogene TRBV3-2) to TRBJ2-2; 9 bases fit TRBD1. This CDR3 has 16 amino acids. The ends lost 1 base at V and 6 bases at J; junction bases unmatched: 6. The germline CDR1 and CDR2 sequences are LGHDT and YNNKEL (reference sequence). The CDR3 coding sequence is TGTGCCAGCAGCCAAGGCAGTGGGACAGGGCCCGGGGAGCTGTTTTTT. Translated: CASSQGSGTGPGELFF.

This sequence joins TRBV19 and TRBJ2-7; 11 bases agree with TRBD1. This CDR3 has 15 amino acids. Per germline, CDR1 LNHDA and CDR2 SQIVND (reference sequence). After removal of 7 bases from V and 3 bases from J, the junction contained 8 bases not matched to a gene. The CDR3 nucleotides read TGTGCCAGTAAAATGGGCGGGACAGGGGGCTACGAGCAGTACTTC. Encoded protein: CASKMGGTGGYEQYF. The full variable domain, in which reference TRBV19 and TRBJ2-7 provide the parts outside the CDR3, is DGGITQSPKYLFRKEGQNVTLSCEQNLNHDAMYWYRQDPGQGLRLIYYSQIVNDFQKGDIAEGYSVSREKKESFPLTVTSAQKNPTAFYLCASKMGGTGGYEQYFGPGTRLTVT.

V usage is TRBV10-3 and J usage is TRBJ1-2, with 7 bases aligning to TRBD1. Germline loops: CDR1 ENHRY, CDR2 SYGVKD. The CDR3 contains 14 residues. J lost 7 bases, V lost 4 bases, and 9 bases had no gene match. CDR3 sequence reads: CAISAEGARGGYTF. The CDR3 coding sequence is TGTGCCATCAGTGCGGAGGGGGCCCGGGGTGGCTACACCTTC.

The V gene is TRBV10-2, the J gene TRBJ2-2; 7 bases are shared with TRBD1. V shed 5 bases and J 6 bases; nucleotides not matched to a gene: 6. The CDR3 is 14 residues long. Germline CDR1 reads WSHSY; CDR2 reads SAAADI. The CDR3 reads CASSNLGQAGELFF. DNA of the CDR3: TGCGCCAGCAGTAACCTAGGACAGGCCGGGGAGCTGTTTTTT.

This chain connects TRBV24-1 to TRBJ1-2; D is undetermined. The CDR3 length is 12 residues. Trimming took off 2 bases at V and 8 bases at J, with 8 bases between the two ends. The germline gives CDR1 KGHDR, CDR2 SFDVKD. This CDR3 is CATSDSRWGYTF. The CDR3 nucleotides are TGTGCCACCAGTGATTCGCGATGGGGCTACACCTTC.

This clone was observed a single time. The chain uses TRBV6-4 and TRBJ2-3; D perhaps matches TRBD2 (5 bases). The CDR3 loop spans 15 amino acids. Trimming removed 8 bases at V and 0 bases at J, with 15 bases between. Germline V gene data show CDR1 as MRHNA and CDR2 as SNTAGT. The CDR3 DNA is TGTGCCAGCGGGTTGGTGGGAGCCAGCACAGATACGCAGTATTTT. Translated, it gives CASGLVGASTDTQYF.

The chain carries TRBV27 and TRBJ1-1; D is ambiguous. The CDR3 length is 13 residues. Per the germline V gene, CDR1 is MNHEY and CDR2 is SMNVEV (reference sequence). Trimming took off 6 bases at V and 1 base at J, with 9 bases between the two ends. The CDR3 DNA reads TGTGCCAGCAGCTGGGAGGGGAACACTGAAGCTTTCTTT. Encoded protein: CASSWEGNTEAFF.